This is a list of T cell receptor beta chains from one sample in a study of neurological immune-mediated disorders. From the 5' RACE reads, TCRdb called clonotypes with MiXCR, one entry per CDR3 protein. Altogether 130,000 or so distinct CDR3 sequences are present, around 3% being singletons, with the ten largest covering over 1%. The sample consisted of PBMCs. These receptors came from a woman in her 30s with multiple sclerosis. CDR3s include the opening cysteine and the closing phenylalanine or tryptophan. A D gene is named only where the DNA matches it firmly. A clone size is listed for some rows: how often the clone was seen (once, few, many), or a class if it is expanded.

j_call v_call clone_size d_call cdr3_aa cdr3_nt
TRBJ2-1 TRBV12-3/TRBV12-4 many - CASSLARGNEQFF TGTGCCAGCAGCCTGGCTAGGGGCAATGAGCAGTTCTTC
TRBJ2-3 TRBV5-1 many TRBD2 CASSPLERGGTDTQYF TGCGCCAGCAGCCCCCTCGAGCGGGGGGGCACAGATACGCAGTATTTT
TRBJ2-7 TRBV5-1 many - CASSYEGSSYEQYF TGCGCCAGCAGCTATGAAGGGAGCTCCTACGAGCAGTACTTC
TRBJ2-2 TRBV12-3/TRBV12-4 - TRBD1 CASRHGTASTGELFF TGTGCCAGCAGGCACGGGACAGCCAGCACCGGGGAGCTGTTTTTT
TRBJ2-1 TRBV15 - TRBD2 CATSRARTSGDNEQFF TGTGCCACCAGCAGAGCGAGGACTAGCGGAGACAATGAGCAGTTCTTC
TRBJ1-1 TRBV15 many TRBD1 CATSRGLQGMNTEAFF TGTGCCACCAGCAGAGGATTACAGGGGATGAACACTGAAGCTTTCTTT
TRBJ1-2 TRBV4-1 many TRBD1 CASSQPRQGPKYGYTF TGCGCCAGCAGCCAGCCAAGACAGGGTCCGAAGTATGGCTACACCTTC
TRBJ2-7 TRBV5-1 many TRBD1 CASSWSDRGGQYF TGCGCCAGCAGCTGGTCGGACAGGGGAGGTCAGTACTTC
TRBJ2-5 TRBV5-1 many - CASSALLTDYQETQYF TGCGCCAGCAGCGCCTTATTGACAGACTATCAAGAGACCCAGTACTTC
TRBJ2-7 TRBV14 - - CASSQDRLVHEQYF TGTGCCAGCAGCCAAGATCGGCTAGTCCACGAGCAGTACTTC
TRBJ1-4 TRBV27 many TRBD1 CASSTVGQAPEKLFF TGTGCCAGCAGTACTGTAGGACAGGCCCCTGAAAAACTGTTTTTT
TRBJ2-7 TRBV3-1 many - CASSQENDGEVQYF TGTGCCAGCAGCCAAGAGAACGACGGTGAAGTCCAGTACTTC
TRBJ1-1 TRBV7-9 - - CASSLPPGHMNTEAFF TGTGCCAGCAGCTTACCGCCGGGACACATGAACACTGAAGCTTTCTTT
TRBJ1-4 TRBV20-1 many - CSATDPGDAEKLFF TGCAGTGCTACGGACCCAGGGGATGCCGAAAAACTGTTTTTT
TRBJ2-7 TRBV20-1 many - CSARPAVEQYF TGCAGTGCTAGACCCGCGGTCGAGCAGTACTTC
TRBJ2-2 TRBV7-6 many - CASSLWRTGELFF TGTGCCAGCAGCTTGTGGCGGACCGGGGAGCTGTTTTTT
TRBJ2-2 TRBV20-1 many TRBD2 CSAGGVLAGPGELFF TGCAGTGCTGGGGGGGTACTAGCGGGGCCCGGGGAGCTGTTTTTT
TRBJ2-1 TRBV20-1 many - CSARGVAEYNEQFF TGCAGTGCCAGGGGGGTAGCGGAGTACAATGAGCAGTTCTTC
TRBJ2-4 TRBV20-1 - TRBD2 CSAGGRAKNIQYF TGCAGTGCTGGCGGGAGGGCCAAAAACATTCAGTACTTC
TRBJ1-3 TRBV9 many - CASSVEPNSGNTIYF TGTGCCAGCAGCGTAGAGCCTAACTCTGGAAACACCATATATTTT
TRBJ2-7 TRBV5-6 many - CASSLDFSGEFHEQYF TGTGCCAGCAGCTTGGATTTTTCAGGGGAATTCCACGAGCAGTACTTC
TRBJ2-1 TRBV15 many - CATSRGTEDYNEQFF TGTGCCACCAGCAGAGGGACAGAGGATTACAATGAGCAGTTCTTC
TRBJ2-1 TRBV29-1 many TRBD2 CSVVAGNTYEQFF TGCAGCGTTGTAGCGGGAAATACCTATGAGCAGTTCTTC
TRBJ2-2 TRBV5-6 - - CASSRRMLGELFF TGTGCCAGCAGCCGACGGATGCTTGGGGAGCTGTTTTTT
TRBJ2-2 TRBV7-6 many - CASSYQLTGELFF TGTGCCAGCAGCTATCAACTCACCGGGGAGCTGTTTTTT
TRBJ2-3 TRBV4-3 many - CASSQGRGTDTQYF TGCGCCAGCAGCCAAGGTCGGGGCACAGATACGCAGTATTTT
TRBJ2-3 TRBV12-3/TRBV12-4 many - CASLQGLSTDTQYF TGTGCCAGCCTACAGGGACTGTCCACAGATACGCAGTATTTT
TRBJ2-7 TRBV20-1 many - CSARDPIGSYEQYF TGCAGTGCTAGAGATCCGATTGGTAGTTACGAGCAGTACTTC
TRBJ1-5 TRBV20-1 - TRBD1 CSATTGSNPPQHF TGCAGTGCTACGACAGGGTCCAATCCGCCACAGCATTTT
TRBJ2-7 TRBV7-2 many - CASSFGSMKASEQYF TGTGCCAGCAGCTTTGGGTCGATGAAAGCGTCCGAGCAGTACTTC
TRBJ1-2 TRBV10-2 many - CASSEWAGGRGYTF TGCGCCAGCAGTGAATGGGCAGGCGGGCGCGGCTACACCTTC
TRBJ2-5 TRBV6-5 many TRBD2 CASGYGEGQETQYF TGTGCCAGCGGTTACGGGGAGGGACAAGAGACCCAGTACTTC
TRBJ1-2 TRBV19 many - CASMLSVGYGYTF TGTGCCAGTATGCTGTCGGTGGGCTATGGCTACACCTTC
TRBJ1-2 TRBV14 many - CASSLRGGRYTF TGTGCCAGCAGCCTACGAGGGGGGAGGTACACCTTC
TRBJ1-1 TRBV4-1 many - CASSQAPEGTEAFF TGCGCCAGCAGCCAAGCGCCGGAAGGGACTGAAGCTTTCTTT
TRBJ2-5 TRBV6-5 many - CASSPDGREETQYF TGTGCCAGCTCGCCGGACGGACGGGAAGAGACCCAGTACTTC
TRBJ2-6 TRBV7-9 many - CASLIGRGTGANVLTF TGTGCCAGCCTAATCGGAAGGGGAACGGGGGCCAACGTCCTGACTTTC
TRBJ1-1 TRBV5-1 many - CASSLSANTEAFF TGTGCCAGCAGTTTATCAGCGAACACTGAAGCTTTCTTT
TRBJ2-7 TRBV20-1 many - CSARHPVGGNEQYF TGCAGTGCTAGACACCCCGTGGGGGGTAACGAGCAGTACTTC
TRBJ2-7 TRBV5-6 many TRBD2 CASSPQRASGGPYYEQYF TGTGCCAGCAGCCCCCAGCGGGCTAGCGGGGGCCCCTACTACGAGCAGTACTTC
TRBJ1-2 TRBV10-2 many - CASSVSRNGYTF TGCGCCAGCAGTGTGAGCAGAAATGGCTACACCTTC
TRBJ1-2 TRBV20-1 - - CSARDMRGNYGYTF TGCAGTGCTAGAGATATGAGGGGCAACTATGGCTACACCTTC
TRBJ2-1 TRBV2 many - CASKEGSYNEQFF TGTGCCAGCAAGGAGGGATCGTACAATGAGCAGTTCTTC
TRBJ1-2 TRBV27 many - CASSSPDRPGGYTF TGTGCCAGCAGTTCACCGGACCGACCCGGCGGCTACACCTTC
TRBJ2-7 TRBV11-2 many TRBD2 CASRSGRSLGEQYF TGTGCCAGCAGGAGCGGGAGGTCCTTGGGCGAGCAGTACTTC
TRBJ2-3 TRBV7-2 few - CASSLGPGITDTQYF TGTGCCAGCAGCTTAGGCCCGGGGATCACAGATACGCAGTATTTT
TRBJ1-1 TRBV12-3/TRBV12-4 many TRBD1 CASSLAGGAVAFF TGTGCCAGCAGTTTAGCAGGGGGCGCGGTAGCTTTCTTT
TRBJ2-7 TRBV20-1 many TRBD2 CSASRGSSVSYEQYF TGCAGTGCTTCGCGCGGGAGTTCGGTCTCCTACGAGCAGTACTTC
TRBJ1-1 TRBV7-2 many - CASSLSRRVSTEAFF TGTGCCAGCAGCTTAAGTCGGCGGGTTTCCACTGAAGCTTTCTTT
TRBJ2-1 TRBV5-1 many - CASSLQLEDEQFF TGCGCCAGCAGCTTGCAGCTGGAGGATGAGCAGTTCTTC
TRBJ2-1 TRBV20-1 many - CSARGAGSSYNEQFF TGCAGTGCTAGAGGGGCGGGGAGCTCCTACAATGAGCAGTTCTTC